The rows below give T cell receptor beta chains drawn from one sample of a study of control samples from healthy donors and cancer patients. TCRdb keeps only in-frame clones here, not all; method: immunoSEQ multiplex PCR. The data show around 100,000 clones, 80% to 95% seen once. Sequenced: blood. These receptors all stem from a human donor in good health. The donor label of this sample is uncertain. Both conserved end residues are part of each CDR3. The D gene is left open where the match is weak. The size field is filled for only some rows; it gives once, few, many or a size class.

V: TRBV18; J: TRBJ1-1; size: .; D: .; CDR3: CASSPQGPVNTEAFF; DNA: TGTGCCAGCTCACCACAGGGTCCGGTAAACACTGAAGCTTTCTTT
V: TRBV11-3; J: TRBJ1-1; size: .; D: TRBD1; CDR3: CASSSQGDTEAFF; DNA: TGTGCCAGCAGCTCCCAGGGGGACACTGAAGCTTTCTTT
V: TRBV5-1; J: TRBJ1-1; size: .; D: .; CDR3: CASTFLGQQTNTEAFF; DNA: TGCGCCAGCACCTTCCTAGGACAGCAAACGAACACTGAAGCTTTCTTT
V: TRBV12-5; J: TRBJ1-3; size: .; D: TRBD1; CDR3: CASGLLRQGATGNTIYF; DNA: TGTGCTAGTGGTTTGCTCCGACAGGGGGCTACGGGAAACACCATATATTTT
V: TRBV5-8; J: TRBJ2-1; size: .; D: .; CDR3: CASTRRPGLETNEQFF; DNA: TGTGCCAGCACAAGGCGACCGGGACTGGAAACAAATGAGCAGTTCTTC
V: TRBV5-6; J: TRBJ1-5; size: .; D: TRBD1; CDR3: CASSQGTGYQPQHF; DNA: TGTGCCAGCAGCCAAGGGACAGGGTATCAGCCCCAGCATTTT
V: TRBV19; J: TRBJ1-4; size: .; D: .; CDR3: CASSIGDGGYEKLFF; DNA: TGTGCCAGTAGTATAGGGGACGGTGGGTATGAAAAACTGTTTTTT
V: TRBV4-3; J: TRBJ2-5; size: .; D: .; CDR3: CASSQGVGAQETQYF; DNA: TGCGCCAGCAGCCAGGGTGTAGGGGCCCAAGAGACCCAGTACTTC
V: TRBV5-8; J: TRBJ1-2; size: .; D: .; CDR3: CASSLDGAVYGYTF; DNA: TGTGCCAGCAGCTTGGATGGAGCCGTTTATGGCTACACCTTC
V: TRBV11-3; J: TRBJ2-2; size: .; D: TRBD1; CDR3: CASRGQSNTGELFF; DNA: TGTGCCAGCAGGGGACAGTCGAACACCGGGGAGCTGTTTTTT
V: TRBV13; J: TRBJ2-1; size: few; D: TRBD1; CDR3: CASSRGTGSGDEQFF; DNA: TGTGCCAGCAGCCGAGGGACAGGATCGGGGGATGAGCAGTTCTTC
V: TRBV12-3/TRBV12-4; J: TRBJ1-5; size: once; D: .; CDR3: CASRSWSQPQHF; DNA: TGTGCCAGCAGGTCGTGGTCTCAGCCCCAGCATTTT
V: TRBV20-1; J: TRBJ1-4; size: .; D: .; CDR3: CSASYRQGLGTNEKLFF; DNA: TGCAGTGCTAGTTATCGGCAGGGCCTCGGGACTAATGAAAAACTGTTTTTT
V: TRBV6-5; J: TRBJ1-5; size: .; D: TRBD1; CDR3: CASSTQGYNQPQHF; DNA: TGTGCCAGCAGTACACAGGGGTACAATCAGCCCCAGCATTTT
V: TRBV7-9; J: TRBJ2-3; size: once; D: .; CDR3: CASSLDRGLWATQYF; DNA: TGTGCCAGCAGCTTAGATCGGGGGCTCTGGGCTACGCAGTATTTT
V: TRBV5-1; J: TRBJ2-2; size: few; D: .; CDR3: CASSFSRSIGELFF; DNA: TGCGCCAGCAGCTTTTCTCGGAGCATCGGGGAGCTGTTTTTT
V: TRBV5-6; J: TRBJ2-1; size: .; D: .; CDR3: CASSGGVHNEQFF; DNA: TGTGCCAGCAGCGGCGGGGTCCACAATGAGCAGTTCTTC
V: TRBV7-9; J: TRBJ1-1; size: .; D: TRBD1; CDR3: CASSFEKASAGGMNTEAFF; DNA: TGTGCCAGCAGTTTCGAAAAGGCGTCGGCAGGGGGTATGAACACTGAAGCTTTCTTT